This T cell receptor beta chain was sequenced during a study of blood T cell repertoires in COVID-19. Study as a whole: COVID-19 samples collected from the United States, Italy and Spain covered acute and convalescent phases. Sources were T cells, B-cell-depleted T cells, or PBMCs; the material itself was cDNA or gDNA.

Methods used by the authors: For nucleated cells, counts were estimated from reference gene primer amplification. Assay: immunoSEQ multiplex PCR; the TCRdb copy retains only in-frame clones and omits some. D and trimming come from the DNA, and the V and J calls and clone size come from that table. The sample comprises 250,000 or so clones, about nine tenths of which are singletons, and about 10% rests with the top ten. Trimming pared 3 bases from V and 2 bases from J, leaving 20 bases between. The CDR3 totals 17 residues. Germline loops: CDR1 SGHRS, CDR2 YFSETQ. Material: peripheral blood. The rearrangement uses TRBV5-1 and TRBJ1-1; D is possibly TRBD1 (6 bases). The origin of this receptor is a man aged 40-55 years with active or convalescent COVID-19. The CDR3 sequence is CASSWRRQRGFNTEAFF. Written as DNA, the CDR3 is TGCGCCAGCAGCTGGAGAAGGCAAAGGGGGTTTAACACTGAAGCTTTCTTT.